This T cell receptor (beta chain) was profiled in a study of T-cell reconstitution after alpha-beta-depleted transplantation in children. This clonotype has only a few counts. Unique molecular identifiers featured in how the TCRbeta library was prepared. MiXCR, applied by TCRdb to the PCR reads, yields one record per CDR3 protein. In the table there are 350,000 to 400,000 distinct CDR3 sequences, 10% to 15% of which are singletons. The CDR3 spans 12 residues. The V end was cut by 5 bases, the J end by 12 bases, with 11 bases between. This rearrangement joins TRBV12-3 or TRBV12-4 to TRBJ2-6, with D possibly being TRBD1 or TRBD2 (5 bases each). This specimen consisted of PBMCs, obtained from the stem cell graft. The source is a human donor who donated a stem cell graft to a child with Fanconi anemia. The CDR3 sequence: CASSPGDGVLTF. The CDR3 coding sequence is TGTGCCAGCAGTCCTGGGGACGGCGTCCTGACTTTC.